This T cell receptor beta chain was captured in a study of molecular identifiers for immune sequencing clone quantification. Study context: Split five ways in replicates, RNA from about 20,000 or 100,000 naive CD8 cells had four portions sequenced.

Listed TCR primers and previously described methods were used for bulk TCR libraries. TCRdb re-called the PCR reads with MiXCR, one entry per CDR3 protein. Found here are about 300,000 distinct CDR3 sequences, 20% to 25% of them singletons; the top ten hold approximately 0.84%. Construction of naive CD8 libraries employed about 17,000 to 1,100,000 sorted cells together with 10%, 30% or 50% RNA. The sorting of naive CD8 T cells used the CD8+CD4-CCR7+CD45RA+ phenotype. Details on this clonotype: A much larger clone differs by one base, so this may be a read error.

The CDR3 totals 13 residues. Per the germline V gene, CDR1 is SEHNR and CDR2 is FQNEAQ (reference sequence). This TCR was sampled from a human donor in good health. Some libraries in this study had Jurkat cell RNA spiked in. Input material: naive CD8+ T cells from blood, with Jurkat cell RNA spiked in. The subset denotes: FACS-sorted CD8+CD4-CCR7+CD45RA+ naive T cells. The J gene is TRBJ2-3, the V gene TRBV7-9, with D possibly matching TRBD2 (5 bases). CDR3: CASSLVGVPTQCF. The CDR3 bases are TGTGCCAGCAGCTTAGTCGGGGTCCCCACGCAGTGTTTT.